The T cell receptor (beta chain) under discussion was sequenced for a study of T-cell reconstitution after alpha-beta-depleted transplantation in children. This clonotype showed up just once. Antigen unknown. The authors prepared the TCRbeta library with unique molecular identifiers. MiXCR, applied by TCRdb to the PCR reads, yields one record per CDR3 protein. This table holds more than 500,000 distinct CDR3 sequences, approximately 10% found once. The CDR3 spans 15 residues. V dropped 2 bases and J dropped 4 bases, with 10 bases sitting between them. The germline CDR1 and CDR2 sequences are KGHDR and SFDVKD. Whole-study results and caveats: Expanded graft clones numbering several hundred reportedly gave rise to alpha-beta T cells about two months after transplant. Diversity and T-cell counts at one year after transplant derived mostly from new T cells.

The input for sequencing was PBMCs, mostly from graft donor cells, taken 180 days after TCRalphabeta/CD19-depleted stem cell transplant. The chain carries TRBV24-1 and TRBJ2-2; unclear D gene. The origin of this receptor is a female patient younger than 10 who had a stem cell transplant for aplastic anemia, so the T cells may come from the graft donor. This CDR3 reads CATSDSGKSTGELFF. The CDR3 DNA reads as TGTGCCACCAGTGATTCGGGCAAAAGCACCGGGGAGCTGTTTTTT.